These 26 T cell receptor beta chains share one sample of origin, sequenced in a study of shared clonotypes between healthy human individuals. Libraries were prepared by immunoSEQ multiplex PCR; TCRdb keeps only in-frame clonotypes and omits some of them. This sample has 2 million to 3 million clones; approximately 93% occur once, and the top ten carry about 0.34%. The sequencing sample was made of naive CD4+ T cells from PBMCs. The subset was: CD45RA+ positively selected. The source of these receptors is a man between 18 and 35 years old in good health. Some clones in this sample may be carry-over from other donors' samples.

This chain joins TRBV2 and TRBJ2-7, with D possibly called TRBD1 or TRBD2 (6 bases each). The CDR3 is 14 residues long. Deletions cut 2 bases from V and 5 bases from J, with 13 bases between. In germline, CDR1 is SNHLY, CDR2 FYNNEI. CDR3 nucleotide sequence: TGTGCCAGCAGTGAATACCTGGAGGGGGACGAGCAGTACTTC. Residues: CASSEYLEGDEQYF.

The rearrangement joins TRBV6-1 to TRBJ1-5; no firm D call. CDR1 is MNHNS and CDR2 is SASEGT in the germline V gene. Trimming took off 2 bases at V and 5 bases at J, with 13 bases between the two ends. The CDR3 length is 15 residues. The CDR3 sequence: CASSEYFAFDQPQHF. The CDR3 region has the DNA TGTGCCAGCAGTGAATATTTCGCCTTTGATCAGCCCCAGCATTTT.

The rearrangement links TRBV28 to TRBJ1-5; 7 nucleotides align to TRBD1. V trimming: 10 bases; J trimming: 7 bases; junction bases outside the gene matches: 16. CDR3 length: 15 residues. Germline V gives CDR1 MDHEN, CDR2 SYDVKM. The CDR3 sequence is CATRDSLRGRQPQHF. The CDR3, as DNA: TGTGCCACCCGGGACAGTCTACGAGGTCGGCAGCCCCAGCATTTT.

The chain joins TRBV2 to TRBJ2-7, with TRBD1 identical over 7 bases. The CDR3 is 14 amino acids. Germline values: CDR1 SNHLY, CDR2 FYNNEI. V dropped 2 bases and J dropped 3; count of bases not matched to a gene: 4. The CDR3, as DNA: TGTGCCAGCAGTGAAAGGGGACAGAGCTACGAGCAGTACTTC. This translates into CASSERGQSYEQYF.

This clone came up once. J is TRBJ2-1 and V is TRBV4-2, with 12 bases aligning to TRBD2. Trimming took 5 bases from V and 6 from J; bases not matched to a gene: 8. Germline V gene lookup returns CDR1 LGHNA and CDR2 YNFKEQ. The CDR3 runs to 16 residues. The CDR3 loop is CASSGQTSGSSNEQFF. The CDR3 DNA reads as TGTGCCAGCAGCGGCCAGACTAGCGGGAGCTCCAATGAGCAGTTCTTC.

The V call is TRBV5-1, the J call TRBJ2-2; 7 bases align to TRBD2. The germline V gene has CDR1 SGHRS and CDR2 YFSETQ. V lost 1 base and J lost 0; bases outside the gene matches: 9. CDR3 length equals 18 residues. CDR3 sequence (DNA): TGCGCCAGCAGCTTGCCTCCGAGCGGGACCGCGAACACCGGGGAGCTGTTTTTT. This translates into CASSLPPSGTANTGELFF.

The chain is built from TRBV18 and TRBJ2-7; weak D call: TRBD2 (6 bases). The CDR3 consists of 16 residues. With 0 bases removed from V and 2 bases from J, the gap between germline ends came to 14 bases. Per germline, CDR1 KGHSH and CDR2 LQKENI. The DNA for the CDR3 is TGTGCCAGCTCACCACCGCGCAGGGAGGTAACCTACGAGCAGTACTTC. It encodes CASSPPRREVTYEQYF.

The chain combines TRBV19 with TRBJ1-2, with TRBD1 matching over 9 bases. The trim removed 6 bases at V and 6 bases at J, leaving 5 bases unmatched. This CDR3 has 13 residues. Looked up from germline, CDR1 is LNHDA and CDR2 is SQIVND (reference sequence). The CDR3 sequence is CASSPDRGDGYTF. The CDR3 DNA sequence: TGTGCCAGTAGCCCGGACAGGGGAGATGGCTACACCTTC.

This chain connects TRBV30 to TRBJ2-5; D is undetermined. From germline, CDR1 is GTSNPN and CDR2 SVGIG (reference sequence). The length of the CDR3 is 12 residues. Between the trimmed V and J ends, which lost 2 bases and 2 bases, there was a span of 6 bases. This CDR3 reads CAWSIGQETQYF. CDR3 DNA: TGTGCCTGGAGTATCGGACAAGAGACCCAGTACTTC.

The J gene is TRBJ2-5, the V gene TRBV2; D is uncertain. V was pared by 2 bases and J by 1 base, with 8 bases between. CDR1 SNHLY and CDR2 FYNNEI come from the germline V gene. CDR3 length equals 14 residues. Here the CDR3 reads CASSERSSQETQYF. The CDR3 nucleotides are TGTGCCAGCAGTGAAAGGTCGAGCCAAGAGACCCAGTACTTC.

A remark on this clone: The junction does not match germline at one end; this may be a read error. Other DNA sequences of this sample code for an identical CDR3. The V gene is TRBV6-4, the J gene TRBJ1-5, with a weak D call TRBD1 (5 bases). The CDR3 totals 16 residues. Germline-derived CDR1 and CDR2 are MRHNA and SNTAGT. In nucleotides, the CDR3 is TGCGCCAGCTCGAAAGGGGTGTTCACTAGCAATCAGCCCCAGCATTTT. Its protein is CASSKGVFTSNQPQHF.

The chain employs TRBV2 and TRBJ1-4; 7 bases fit TRBD1. J was trimmed by 3 bases and V by 4 bases; bases with no gene match: 2. The CDR3 extends over 14 amino acids. In germline, CDR1 is SNHLY, CDR2 FYNNEI. The CDR3 reads CASSATGPNEKLFF. CDR3 DNA: TGTGCCAGCAGTGCGACAGGGCCTAATGAAAAACTGTTTTTT.

The chain is built from TRBV5-4 and TRBJ1-2; 8 nucleotides line up with TRBD1. Germline CDR1 SGHNT, CDR2 YYREEE (reference sequence). Trimming took 2 bases from V and 4 from J; bases not matched to a gene: 7. This CDR3 spans 15 amino acids. CDR3 coding DNA: TGTGCCAGCAGCTTCCAGGACAGGGTAGGCTATGGCTACACCTTC. Encoded protein: CASSFQDRVGYGYTF.

V is TRBV15 and J is TRBJ2-3; D possibly corresponds to TRBD2 (5 bases). This CDR3 has 16 amino acids. V lost 1 base and J lost 0, with 11 bases in between. The germline V gene has CDR1 LNHNV and CDR2 YYDKDF (reference sequence). CDR3: CATSRGLPTSTDTQYF. The CDR3 DNA reads as TGTGCCACCAGCAGAGGACTACCCACTAGCACAGATACGCAGTATTTT.

The rearrangement uses TRBV2 and TRBJ2-5; D might be TRBD1 or TRBD2, each matching 5 bases. Germline V CDR1 and CDR2: SNHLY, FYNNEI. CDR3 length: 13 amino acids. Trimming left V 4 bases short and J 7 bases short, with 13 bases between. The CDR3 loop is CASSGDDKGTQYF. In DNA form, the CDR3 reads TGTGCCAGCAGTGGGGACGACAAAGGGACCCAGTACTTC.

For the CDR3, the DNA is TGTGCCAGCACCCCAAGTAACACCGGGGAGCTGTTTTTT. It specifies CASTPSNTGELFF. The chain carries TRBV11-2 and TRBJ2-2; no clear D gene. The V and J ends lost 7 bases and 2 bases respectively, with 8 bases between them. CDR3 size: 13 residues. Germline V CDR1 and CDR2: SGHAT, FQNNGV.

This clone was seen once. The chain carries TRBV5-1 and TRBJ2-4, with TRBD1 matching over 11 bases. The J segment lost 3 bases and the V segment lost 1 base, leaving 6 bases of the junction unmatched. The CDR3 has 17 residues. Looked up from germline, CDR1 is SGHRS and CDR2 is YFSETQ. CDR3 loop: CASSLQGTGGLKNIQYF. As DNA, the CDR3 is TGCGCCAGCAGCTTGCAAGGGACAGGGGGTCTCAAAAACATTCAGTACTTC. The variable domain in full, completed from reference TRBV5-1 and TRBJ2-4, reads KAGVTQTPRYLIKTRGQQVTLSCSPISGHRSVSWYQQTPGQGLQFLFEYFSETQRNKGNFPGRFSGRQFSNSRSEMNVSTLELGDSALYLCASSLQGTGGLKNIQYFGAGTRLSVL.

The chain uses TRBV29-1 and TRBJ2-7, with TRBD1 matching over 8 bases. The V and J ends lost 7 bases and 7 bases, in that order; junction bases with no gene match: 9. Germline CDR1 SQVTM, CDR2 ANQGSEA. CDR3 length: 12 residues. The CDR3 DNA sequence: TGCAGCGCTAGGACAGGGATAGGAGAGCAGTACTTC. Amino acids: CSARTGIGEQYF.

The chain joins TRBV6-5 to TRBJ2-7; the match to TRBD2 covers 9 bases. The CDR3 sequence is 15 residues long. V lost 6 bases to trimming and J lost 3 bases; unmatched junction nucleotides: 9. Germline values: CDR1 MNHEY, CDR2 SVGAGI. CDR3 amino acids: CASSSPGTSIYEQYF. CDR3 nucleotides: TGTGCCAGCAGCTCTCCCGGGACTAGCATCTACGAGCAGTACTTC.

This rearrangement joins TRBV28 to TRBJ2-2, with TRBD1 matching 8 bases. J gave up 1 base and V 6 bases, and 4 bases lay outside the gene matches. The germline V gene has CDR1 MDHEN and CDR2 SYDVKM. The CDR3 extends over 15 amino acids. The CDR3 protein is CASSLTGVNTGELFF. CDR3 in DNA: TGTGCCAGCAGCCTGACAGGGGTGAACACCGGGGAGCTGTTTTTT.

This sequence joins TRBV4-1 and TRBJ2-2, with D possibly being TRBD2 (6 bases). The CDR3 runs to 15 residues. The germline gives CDR1 MGHRA, CDR2 YSYEKL. V was clipped by 3 bases and J by 6 bases, with 14 bases between them. CDR3 residues: CASSHADGGAGELFF. The DNA of the CDR3 is TGCGCCAGCAGCCATGCAGATGGAGGGGCCGGGGAGCTGTTTTTT.

The chain combines TRBV25-1 with TRBJ2-5, with 10 bases aligning to TRBD1. The DNA matches TRBJ2-7 better at its end, which makes the J call doubtful. This CDR3 contains 14 residues. Germline V CDR1 and CDR2: MGHDK, SYGVNS. CDR3 in DNA: TGTGCCAGCAGAAGACAGGGGGCGACCTACGAGCAGTACTTC. Residues: CASRRQGATYEQYF.

The V gene is TRBV6-1, the J gene TRBJ1-2; D remains ambiguous. The V gene's germline CDR1 is MNHNS and CDR2 SASEGT. This CDR3 spans 11 amino acids. The V and J ends lost 10 bases and 4 bases respectively, with 10 bases between them. The CDR3 DNA sequence: TGTGCCATCTCGACTTCCTATGGCTACACCTTC. Translation gives CAISTSYGYTF.

The rearrangement links TRBV5-1 to TRBJ2-5; D ambiguous. CDR1 and CDR2 from the germline V gene are SGHRS and YFSETQ. The CDR3 contains 15 residues. Trimming removed 0 bases from V and 1 base from J, with 10 bases in between. CDR3 nucleotide sequence: TGCGCCAGCAGCTTGGAGGTGGCATTCCAAGAGACCCAGTACTTC. Amino acid sequence: CASSLEVAFQETQYF.

The chain uses TRBV4-2 and TRBJ2-1; D is ambiguous. The CDR3 has 13 residues. In germline, CDR1 is LGHNA, CDR2 YNFKEQ. Deletions cut 0 bases from V and 8 bases from J, with 8 bases between. The CDR3 loop reads CASSQELWDEQFF. CDR3 sequence (DNA): TGTGCCAGCAGCCAAGAATTGTGGGATGAGCAGTTCTTC.

The chain is built from TRBV14 and TRBJ2-2; 7 nucleotides line up with TRBD2. This CDR3 region has 14 residues. Per the germline V gene, CDR1 is SGHDN and CDR2 is FVKESK. With V trimmed by 3 bases and J by 4 bases, 2 bases remained unmatched. CDR3: CASSQGLLTGELFF. CDR3 bases: TGTGCCAGCAGCCAGGGACTACTCACCGGGGAGCTGTTTTTT.